The 27 T cell receptor beta chains below come from one sample, sequenced in a study of spatial heterogeneity in lung cancer. TCRdb reprocessed the 5' RACE reads with MiXCR, giving one entry per CDR3 protein. Among about 17,000 distinct CDR3 sequences, around 6.2% were seen once, and the ten largest hold 6.8%. No antigen is known for these receptors. Study results and limitations: Tumors with more nonsynonymous mutations had more expanded intratumoral alpha and beta TCRs.

The time point was: sample taken at primary tumor resection. Sequences were derived from lung tumor tissue, sampled at surgery. The receptors derive from a male donor with early-stage non-small cell lung cancer.

This clonotype has more than one count but fewer than ten. This beta chain turned up in a library designed for alpha chains; as an off-target read, its abundance says little. The chain employs TRBV7-2 and TRBJ2-3; maybe TRBD2 (6 bases). CDR1 and CDR2 from the germline V gene are SGHTA and FQGNSA. CDR3 size: 17 residues. Trimming took off 1 base at V and 1 base at J, with 15 bases between the two ends. CDR3 residues: CASSLDIGGAGTDTQYF. In DNA form, the CDR3 reads TGTGCCAGCAGCTTAGATATCGGCGGGGCAGGCACAGATACGCAGTATTTT.

This clonotype was seen a few times. The library was built for alpha chains, so this beta chain is an off-target read and its size means little. The J gene is TRBJ2-3, the V gene TRBV6-1, with TRBD2 identical over 12 bases. V was clipped by 0 bases and J by 4 bases; unmatched bases: 11. CDR1 is MNHNS, CDR2 SASEGT, per germline. The length of the CDR3 is 19 residues. DNA of the CDR3: TGTGCCAGCAGTGAAGCGAAGGGACTAGCGGGTGCTGCGGCAGATACGCAGTATTTT. It translates to CASSEAKGLAGAAADTQYF.

This clonotype was counted between two and nine times. With the library built for alpha chains, this beta chain is off target and its frequency is not meaningful. The V call is TRBV12-3 or TRBV12-4, the J call TRBJ2-3; D remains ambiguous. The V end was cut by 5 bases, the J end by 5 bases, with 14 bases between. CDR3 length equals 14 residues. CDR3 loop: CASSHDTLQDTQYF. CDR3 DNA: TGTGCCAGCAGTCATGACACGTTACAAGATACGCAGTATTTT.

By frequency in the sample, this clonotype is medium-sized. This beta chain is off target for a library built for alpha chains, so its abundance means little. The V call is TRBV25-1, the J call TRBJ2-5, with 7 bases aligning to TRBD1. Germline loops: CDR1 MGHDK, CDR2 SYGVNS. V shed 8 bases and J 7 bases; nucleotides not matched to a gene: 4. This CDR3 is built from 11 residues. The CDR3 nucleotides are TGTGCCAGCCGACAGGGCGCGACCCAGTACTTC. Its translation is CASRQGATQYF.

This clonotype was detected ten times or more. Since it is a stray read in a library aimed at alpha chains, this beta chain has a size that is not meaningful. J is TRBJ2-1 and V is TRBV7-2; possibly TRBD1 or TRBD2 for D (5 bases each). The CDR3 covers 15 residues. Trimming removed 1 base from V and 0 bases from J, with 7 bases in between. Germline CDR1 and CDR2: SGHTA and FQGNSA. This CDR3 reads CASSLEGSSYNEQFF. The CDR3 nucleotides read TGTGCCAGCAGCTTAGAGGGGAGCTCCTACAATGAGCAGTTCTTC. The full variable domain, rest sourced from reference TRBV7-2 and TRBJ2-1, is GAGVSQSPSNKVTEKGKDVELRCDPISGHTALYWYRQSLGQGLEFLIYFQGNSAPDKSGLPSDRFSAERTGGSVSTLTIQRTQQEDSAVYLCASSLEGSSYNEQFFGPGTRLTVL.

In this sample, this clonotype turned up a few times. This beta chain represents an off-target read in a library built for alpha chains; its size is of limited meaning. This rearrangement joins TRBV28 to TRBJ2-7, with D unresolved. The germline V gene encodes CDR1 MDHEN and CDR2 SYDVKM. The CDR3 sequence is 14 residues long. Trimming took 4 bases from V and 0 from J, leaving 10 bases between them. DNA of the CDR3: TGTGCCAGCAGTTCCCACGGAGACTCCTACGAGCAGTACTTC. Amino acid sequence: CASSSHGDSYEQYF.

This clonotype appeared many times. This beta chain is an off-target read within a library intended for alpha chains, so its frequency means little. This chain connects TRBV7-6 to TRBJ2-3; D is uncertain. There are 13 residues in the CDR3. Germline CDR1 is SGHVS and CDR2 is FNYEAQ. Trimming removed 5 bases from V and 2 bases from J, with 8 bases in between. CDR3 nucleotides: TGTGCCAGCAGCCCGACAATCACAGATACGCAGTATTTT. Encoded protein: CASSPTITDTQYF.

This clonotype has a count of ten or more. Since the library was made to target alpha chains, this beta chain is a stray read and its abundance is not meaningful. The V gene is TRBV29-1, the J gene TRBJ2-1, with 8 bases that match TRBD2. V gave up 4 bases and J gave up 8 bases; unmatched junction bases: 4. Germline values: CDR1 SQVTM, CDR2 ANQGSEA. The CDR3 spans 12 residues. The CDR3 is CSVVGRGYEQFF. The CDR3 DNA sequence: TGCAGCGTTGTCGGGAGGGGCTATGAGCAGTTCTTC.

Ten or more counts support this clonotype. This beta chain is an unintended read in a library built for alpha chains; its size means little. The chain has TRBV6-2 or TRBV6-3 and TRBJ1-1; no firm D call. In germline, CDR1 is MNHEY, CDR2 SVGEGT. CDR3 length: 15 amino acids. The V and J ends lost 7 bases and 3 bases respectively, with 18 bases between them. CDR3 nucleotides: TGTGCCAGCAATCCACACGGGAGATTCCACACTGAAGCTTTCTTT. This translates into CASNPHGRFHTEAFF.

As concerns this clonotype: The library was designed around alpha chains, so this beta chain is a stray read whose abundance carries little weight. The chain combines TRBV6-1 with TRBJ2-7, with D unresolved. V was trimmed by 2 bases and J by 2 bases, leaving 10 bases between them. The CDR3 runs to 14 residues. Germline V gene lookup returns CDR1 MNHNS and CDR2 SASEGT. Written as DNA, the CDR3 is TGTGCCAGCAGTGAAATAAGAGCTCCCTACGAGCAGTACTTC. This codes for CASSEIRAPYEQYF.

This clonotype was observed at least ten times. As an off-target read in a library built for alpha chains, this beta chain has a frequency of little significance. The chain carries TRBV6-5 and TRBJ2-7, with 9 nucleotides matching TRBD1. V lost 7 bases and J lost 2; bases outside the gene matches: 6. CDR3 length: 14 amino acids. Germline V gene sequence: CDR1 MNHEY, CDR2 SVGAGI. The CDR3: CASKKGQGPYEQYF. CDR3 bases: TGTGCCAGCAAAAAGGGACAGGGTCCCTACGAGCAGTACTTC.

By proportion, this clonotype is large. The library was prepared for alpha chains; this beta chain is a stray read, so its frequency means little. The rearrangement uses TRBV6-2 or TRBV6-3 and TRBJ1-1; D ambiguous. The CDR3 sequence is 12 residues long. Germline V gene lookup returns CDR1 MNHEY and CDR2 SVGEGT. V was pared by 6 bases and J by 0 bases, with 5 bases between. The CDR3 coding sequence is TGTGCCAGCAGCCCGATGAACACTGAAGCTTTCTTT. This encodes CASSPMNTEAFF.

This clonotype has a count of ten or more. In a library made to pick up alpha chains, this beta chain is a stray read with a size that means little. The chain uses TRBV10-3 and TRBJ2-1; D might be TRBD1 (6 bases). The CDR3 length is 11 residues. V gave up 2 bases and J gave up 12 bases, with 8 bases separating them. CDR1 is ENHRY and CDR2 is SYGVKD in the germline V gene. CDR3 nucleotide sequence: TGTGCCATCAGTGAGGGCAGGGGGCAGTTCTTC. Translation gives CAISEGRGQFF.

This clonotype appeared a few times. Found in a library prepared for alpha chains, this beta chain is an off-target read, and its abundance has little meaning. The rearrangement joins TRBV27 to TRBJ1-2; the match to TRBD1 covers 7 bases. Germline CDR1 MNHEY, CDR2 SMNVEV (reference sequence). With V trimmed by 0 bases and J by 4 bases, 5 bases remained unmatched. The CDR3 covers 15 residues. Here the CDR3 reads CASSLSRGSIYGYTF. The CDR3 nucleotides are TGTGCCAGCAGTTTATCCAGGGGGTCTATCTATGGCTACACCTTC.

Sample share makes this clonotype medium-sized. This beta chain represents an off-target read in a library built for alpha chains; its size is of limited meaning. The chain carries TRBV13 and TRBJ2-3, with D possibly matching TRBD2 (6 bases). The CDR3 extends over 16 amino acids. Germline CDR1 is PRHDT and CDR2 is FYEKMQ (reference sequence). Between the trimmed V and J ends, which lost 0 bases and 0 bases, there was a span of 10 bases. CDR3 DNA: TGTGCCAGCAGCTTAGGCGGCGGGGTTAGCACAGATACGCAGTATTTT. The encoded protein is CASSLGGGVSTDTQYF. Using reference TRBV13 and TRBJ2-3 for the parts outside the CDR3, the full variable domain is AAGVIQSPRHLIKEKRETATLKCYPIPRHDTVYWYQQGPGQDPQFLISFYEKMQSDKGSIPDRFSAQQFSDYHSELNMSSLELGDSALYFCASSLGGGVSTDTQYFGPGTRLTVL.

This clonotype counts as medium-sized (0.01 to 0.1%). With the library built for alpha chains, this beta chain is off target and its frequency is not meaningful. The chain couples TRBV7-2 to TRBJ2-1, with 8 bases aligning to TRBD1. Germline V gene sequence: CDR1 SGHTA, CDR2 FQGNSA. CDR3 length: 15 residues. V shed 5 bases and J 4 bases; nucleotides not matched to a gene: 7. As DNA, the CDR3 is TGTGCCAGCAGCCGGACCGGGACAGGTTACAATGAGCAGTTCTTC. Protein product: CASSRTGTGYNEQFF.

This clonotype was detected only a few times. A library prepared for alpha chains yielded this beta chain as an off-target read; its size is of little meaning. The chain has TRBV27 and TRBJ1-5; D not certain. The ends were cut back, 3 bases at V and 7 bases at J, with 13 bases in the middle. The length of the CDR3 is 14 residues. Germline loops: CDR1 MNHEY, CDR2 SMNVEV (reference sequence). CDR3 residues: CASSFYGHMQPQHF. The CDR3 DNA reads as TGTGCCAGCAGTTTTTATGGCCATATGCAGCCCCAGCATTTT.

This clonotype was seen ten or more times. Because this beta chain is a stray read in a library intended to capture alpha chains, its abundance should not be given much weight. The V and J genes are TRBV6-2 or TRBV6-3 and TRBJ2-5; D is uncertain. Germline-derived CDR1 and CDR2 are MNHEY and SVGEGT. CDR3 length: 15 residues. Trimming took 5 bases from V and 3 from J, leaving 16 bases between them. CDR3 coding DNA: TGTGCCAGCAGTCAATTTACGTTGCAGAAAGAGACCCAGTACTTC. It encodes CASSQFTLQKETQYF.

This clonotype was seen repeatedly, ten times or more. This beta chain is a stray sequence in a library constructed for alpha chains; its clone size is not meaningful. The genes are TRBV12-3 or TRBV12-4 and TRBJ2-1; 9 bases align to TRBD1. The CDR3 has 16 amino acids. V shed 4 bases and J 0 bases; nucleotides not matched to a gene: 4. The CDR3 nucleotides read TGTGCCAGCAGTTCCGGGACAGGGAGCTCCTACAATGAGCAGTTCTTC. Its protein product is CASSSGTGSSYNEQFF.

This clonotype was observed at least ten times. With the library built for alpha chains, this beta chain is off target and its frequency is not meaningful. The chain carries TRBV29-1 and TRBJ2-1, with D hard to call. Per the germline V gene, CDR1 is SQVTM and CDR2 is ANQGSEA. V lost 7 bases and J 0 bases, leaving 10 bases between the germline ends. This CDR3 has 13 residues. CDR3: CSGAPNSYNEQFF. DNA for the CDR3: TGCAGCGGAGCCCCAAACTCCTACAATGAGCAGTTCTTC.

This clonotype was found a few times. This beta chain turned up in a library designed for alpha chains; as an off-target read, its abundance says little. J is TRBJ1-1 and V is TRBV20-1; D gene uncertain. CDR1 is DFQATT, CDR2 SNEGSKA, per germline (reference sequence). The CDR3 length is 14 residues. V lost 1 base to trimming and J lost 1 base, with 10 bases between them. The CDR3 loop reads CSARAQVTNTEAFF. In DNA, the CDR3 is TGCAGTGCTAGAGCTCAGGTTACGAACACTGAAGCTTTCTTT.

The sample holds a few counts of this clonotype. This beta chain lies outside the target of a library built for alpha chains; its clone size means little. This rearrangement joins TRBV20-1 to TRBJ2-3; TRBD2 agrees at 11 bases. Germline lookup yields CDR1 DFQATT and CDR2 SNEGSKA (reference sequence). Trimming at V came to 6 bases and at J to 2 bases, leaving 7 bases not matched to a gene. This CDR3 has 15 residues. The CDR3 is CSASLAGGPTDTQYF. For the CDR3, the DNA is TGCAGTGCCTCCCTAGCGGGAGGTCCCACAGATACGCAGTATTTT.

This clonotype was seen only a few times. Within a library made for alpha chains, this beta chain is off target, and its count is uninformative. The chain has TRBV2 and TRBJ1-6; D unclear. Between the trimmed V and J ends, which lost 7 bases and 5 bases, there was a span of 6 bases. This CDR3 is built from 12 residues. Germline V gene sequence: CDR1 SNHLY, CDR2 FYNNEI. This CDR3 reads CASTQDNSPLHF. The CDR3 nucleotides read TGTGCCAGCACGCAGGATAATTCACCCCTCCACTTT.

This clonotype has ten or more counts. A library made for alpha chains picked up this beta chain off target, so its size means little. This rearrangement joins TRBV28 to TRBJ2-5, with D hard to call. The CDR3 spans 13 residues. With 3 bases removed from V and 7 bases from J, the gap between germline ends came to 12 bases. CDR1 and CDR2 (germline): MDHEN, SYDVKM. CDR3 in amino acids: CASSFQSDRTQYF. The CDR3 nucleotides read TGTGCCAGCAGTTTCCAGTCGGATCGGACCCAGTACTTC.

This clonotype was found many times. In a library made to pick up alpha chains, this beta chain is a stray read with a size that means little. The genes are TRBV29-1 and TRBJ2-7; D remains unclear. The V gene's germline CDR1 is SQVTM and CDR2 ANQGSEA. Trimming stripped 5 bases from V and 3 bases from J, with 17 bases between. The length of the CDR3 is 14 residues. CDR3 nucleotides: TGCAGCGTTTTAGTGAGTTCTCCCGACTACGAGCAGTACTTC. Residues: CSVLVSSPDYEQYF.

This clonotype was detected ten times or more. A library prepared for alpha chains yielded this beta chain as an off-target read; its size is of little meaning. V and J are TRBV20-1 and TRBJ2-7; the D is unclear. Germline V gene lookup returns CDR1 DFQATT and CDR2 SNEGSKA (reference sequence). The CDR3 has 14 amino acids. V was cut by 1 base and J by 0 bases, with 10 bases left in between. The chain's CDR3 is CSARVFASSYEQYF. DNA of the CDR3: TGCAGTGCTAGAGTTTTCGCCAGCTCCTACGAGCAGTACTTC.

This clonotype appeared many times. This beta chain is a stray sequence in a library constructed for alpha chains; its clone size is not meaningful. The chain carries TRBV27 and TRBJ1-6; TRBD1 is a possible D gene (6 bases). Germline values: CDR1 MNHEY, CDR2 SMNVEV (reference sequence). Trimming stripped 2 bases from V and 14 bases from J, with 13 bases between. The CDR3 sequence is 13 residues long. The CDR3 DNA sequence: TGTGCCAGCAGTTTAGGGGGCCTAGGGGCCCTCCACTTT. This translates into CASSLGGLGALHF.